The clone carrying this T cell receptor beta chain was detected a few times. The sample is drawn from a study of blood T cell repertoires in COVID-19. Across the study: Spain, Italy and the United States supplied samples that represented acute and convalescent COVID-19. Sources were T cells, B-cell-depleted T cells, or PBMCs; the material itself was cDNA or gDNA.

V dropped 8 bases and J dropped 6 bases, with 14 bases sitting between them. The CDR3 has 12 amino acids. Germline V gene sequence: CDR1 MNHEY, CDR2 SVGAGI. Clones were read by immunoSEQ multiplex PCR, and TCRdb kept only the in-frame ones, dropping some. Among under 200,000 clones listed, 86% were seen once. The V and J genes are TRBV6-5 and TRBJ2-7, with D unclear. What was sequenced was peripheral blood. The TCR sequence derives from a man aged 50-59 years with active or convalescent COVID-19. CDR3 DNA: TGTGCCAGCGGAGTAAGTGGCGTCGAGCAGTACTTC. This translates into CASGVSGVEQYF.